The rows below give T cell receptor beta chains drawn from one sample of a study of T cell responses to AZD1222 COVID-19 vaccine. Profiling relied on immunoSEQ multiplex PCR, and the TCRdb table lists in-frame clones only, not all of them. The top ten hold roughly 18% of the sample, which has about 75,000 clones, around 90% seen once. Sequenced material: peripheral blood, taken 28 days after the second AZD1222 dose. These receptors were taken from an adult who received the AZD1222 COVID-19 vaccine. Each CDR3 is given without its conserved first and last residue. The order of the fields is V gene, CDR3 length, CDR3 protein.

>TRBV5-1|9
ASSLSWKQY
>TRBV21-1|16
ASSKAPLGAYSAETQY
>TRBV2|9
ASRRTETQY
>TRBV30|14
AWTPIGAAPNYGYT
>TRBV19|13
ASSWRGGTYNEQF
>TRBV7-9|10
ASSLTARDIY
>TRBV15|11
ATSPVRSYEQY
>TRBV9|11
ASSVDQSQPQH
>TRBV7-2|13
ASSSLAGLGETQY
>TRBV7-2|10
ASSNSNQPQH
>TRBV7-8|12
ASGLGQRLGGYT
>TRBV7-2|13
ASFGTSGSPGEQY
>TRBV4-3|11
ASSQGGDREAF
>TRBV4-3|13
ASSQDRFARGPQH
>TRBV6-1|12
ASSEAQTSYGYT
>TRBV13|13
ASSLGGWENSPLH
>TRBV14|14
ASSPKRGGINNEQF
>TRBV5-4|13
ASSRTSGDTDTQY
>TRBV19|10
ASSTTTVGYT
>TRBV9|15
ASSLTPGTGSVDEQF
>TRBV28|13
ASSLSGQGLYEQY
>TRBV7-9|11
ASSFFGGNTIY
>TRBV18|14
ASSPEERWNTGELF
>TRBV5-5|10
ASSSNSFGAF
>TRBV5-6|12
ASSFLNTNSPLH
>TRBV6-5|12
ASRGTGRSTEAF
>TRBV6-5|12
ASKVASIAGELF
>TRBV11-3|12
ASSQGRGSDEQF
>TRBV6-5|13
ASKIGQGAYWGYT
>TRBV19|12
ASSIGDGYYGYT
>TRBV2|14
ASSASVLKSRETQY
>TRBV7-2|10
ASSSQGAGQY
>TRBV23-1|14
ASSHPRQGAMYGYT
>TRBV11-2|13
ASSLEVGHSYEQY
>TRBV7-2|13
ASSSGDSLNQPQH
>TRBV10-3|12
AISVDWGANVLT
>TRBV4-1|13
ASSQEWGSGNTIY
>TRBV30|13
AWSVRDRGTYEQY
>TRBV6-5|13
ASSYAGPGGNEQY
>TRBV28|11
ATLDRENYGYT